The sequence of this TCR beta chain was determined in a study of neurological immune-mediated disorders. General study points: It was the repertoires of 18 of 34 multiple sclerosis patients that phylogenetic grouping placed in one related-CDR3 cluster, which is a possible signature. Association with the multiple sclerosis repertoire cluster was not found for any clinical or MRI feature. No expanded-clone CDR3 amino acid sequence recurred across subjects, suggesting private TCR-beta repertoires.

CDR3 size: 13 residues. Trimming stripped 7 bases from V and 0 bases from J, with 12 bases between. Germline CDR1 reads SQVTM; CDR2 reads ANQGSEA. Source material was 2 million unsorted PBMCs, stored at -80 °C in RNAlater. This clonotype appeared many times. Its antigen is currently unknown. TCRdb independently ran MiXCR on the 5' RACE reads; one entry per CDR3 protein. Of roughly 100,000 distinct CDR3 sequences in the sample, 3.5% were seen once. The specimen was PBMCs. The chain couples TRBV29-1 to TRBJ1-2; no firm D call. The origin of this receptor is a woman between 18 and 29 years old with multiple sclerosis. This CDR3 reads CSGLTRANYGYTF. In DNA, the CDR3 is TGCAGCGGCCTAACAAGGGCTAACTATGGCTACACCTTC.